The 4 T cell receptor beta chains below were found in one sample sequenced in a study of T-cell reconstitution after alpha-beta-depleted transplantation in children listed by TCRdb under 2016. Libraries came from PCR. TCRdb shows the sequencer as Illumina HiSeq 2500. To normalize quantification of the TCRbeta repertoire, the TCR libraries were built with molecular barcoding that relied on unique molecular identifiers. In TCRdb, the public reads were trimmed at Q25 with fastp and aligned with MiXCR, with productive beta chains retained. Every entry covers one CDR3 protein and lists the most common genes and DNA from its rows. The sample table lists about 480,000 distinct CDR3 sequences, approximately 12% of them with a count of one. The ten largest clones represent about 5.6% of the sample. This sample comprised PBMCs from the stem cell graft donor, obtained from the stem cell graft. The receptors were sampled from a human donor who donated a stem cell graft to a child with combined immunodeficiency.

In its sample, this clonotype was seen a few times. The chain has TRBV6-2 or TRBV6-3 and TRBJ2-2; D is unclear. Trimming cost V 6 bases and J 1 base, with 6 bases left between them. The CDR3 is made up of 13 amino acids. Germline lookup yields CDR1 MNHEY and CDR2 SVGEGT. This CDR3 reads CASSAVNTGELFF. The CDR3 DNA reads TGTGCCAGCAGCGCCGTGAACACCGGGGAGCTGTTTTTT.

Notes on this clonotype: Lacking the conserved final phenylalanine or tryptophan, this CDR3 likely reflects a read error. Written as DNA, the CDR3 is TGTGCCAGCAGCCCAGCGGGGCTGTGGGAGACCCAGTACTGC. Protein: CASSPAGLWETQYC. This chain links TRBV12-3 or TRBV12-4 with TRBJ2-5, with 7 nucleotides matching TRBD2. This CDR3 region has 14 residues. The V gene end was trimmed by 6 bases and the J gene end by 5 bases; junction bases not matched to a gene: 9.

The sample holds many counts of this clonotype. J is TRBJ1-1 and V is TRBV12-3 or TRBV12-4; D not resolved. The CDR3 is 13 amino acids. Trimming left V 6 bases short and J 0 bases short, with 8 bases between. The CDR3 sequence is CASSRDMNTEAFF. The CDR3 coding sequence is TGTGCCAGCAGCCGCGATATGAACACTGAAGCTTTCTTT.

The chain uses TRBV9 and TRBJ2-5, with no clear D. Germline-derived CDR1 and CDR2 are SGDLS and YYNGEE. The CDR3 loop spans 15 amino acids. Trimming shortened V by 0 bases and J by 1 base, and 10 bases separated the two germline ends. The CDR3 here is CASSVARGVQETQYF. CDR3 coding DNA: TGTGCCAGCAGCGTAGCTCGCGGTGTCCAAGAGACCCAGTACTTC.